The following is a TCR beta chain sequence with its context. The antigen remains undetermined. Losses at the gene ends were 5 bases for V and 7 bases for J; bases not matched to a gene: 18. CDR3 length: 17 residues. Germline V gene data show CDR1 as SGHTA and CDR2 as FQGTGA. Samples were assayed with immunoSEQ v3.0 at survey level. Each sample aimed for about 40,000-50,000 sequenced T-cell genomes. Here immunoSEQ multiplex PCR was the method, and the copy in TCRdb shows in-frame clones only, minus some. The sample shows approximately 21,000 clones, more than 65% of them seen only once. This sample is drawn from a study of long-term antiretroviral therapy in people with HIV. Study-wide results and limits: All time points showed a repertoire dominated by clones expanded before ART.

Amounts of roughly 0.85-10 million cryopreserved PBMC were held in the samples before DNA extraction. The specimen comprised unsorted PBMCs, sampled at the start of antiretroviral therapy. The sequence was obtained from a man aged 50 to 59 with HIV. The chain uses TRBV7-3 and TRBJ1-2, with 8 bases that match TRBD1. As DNA, the CDR3 is TGTGCCAGCAGCCCCGAATTTATTATCCAGGGGGCGGTTGGCTACACCTTC. Amino acids: CASSPEFIIQGAVGYTF.